A single sample is the source of the 6 T cell receptor beta chains below, sequenced in a study of shared clonotypes between healthy human individuals. Sequencing used immunoSEQ multiplex PCR; TCRdb keeps in-frame clones, though not all of them. The sample includes about 2.3 million clones, 85% to 95% of them seen just once. Sequencing was carried out using naive CD4+ T cells from PBMCs. Subset reported: CD45RA+ positively selected. The source is a man aged 18 to 30 in good health. Some clones in this sample may be carry-over from other donors' samples.

The V call is TRBV5-1, the J call TRBJ1-3; the D is unclear. The CDR3 sequence is 18 residues long. Germline assignment: CDR1 SGHRS and CDR2 YFSETQ. Trimming took off 0 bases at V and 0 bases at J, with 16 bases between the two ends. The CDR3 region has the DNA TGCGCCAGCAGCTTGGAGGTTGCGAGGCCCCACTCTGGAAACACCATATATTTT. This gives the protein CASSLEVARPHSGNTIYF.

Concerning this clone itself: At the DNA level, this CDR3 is encoded by other sequences in the same sample as well. This rearrangement joins TRBV2 to TRBJ2-5; TRBD2 agrees at 7 bases. J was trimmed by 2 bases and V by 4 bases; bases with no gene match: 4. Per the germline V gene, CDR1 is SNHLY and CDR2 is FYNNEI. CDR3 length: 14 residues. The chain's CDR3 is CASSGPGGQETQYF. CDR3 nucleotides: TGTGCCAGCAGTGGACCCGGGGGGCAAGAGACCCAGTACTTC.

The V call is TRBV28, the J call TRBJ1-4; D is perhaps TRBD1 (5 bases). Germline loops: CDR1 MDHEN, CDR2 SYDVKM. Between the trimmed V and J ends, which lost 4 bases and 4 bases, there was a span of 7 bases. The CDR3 has 13 residues. The CDR3 coding sequence is TGTGCCAGCAGTTCGGGACTTAATGAAAAACTGTTTTTT. It specifies CASSSGLNEKLFF.

The genes are TRBV7-2 and TRBJ1-2, with D tentatively TRBD1 (6 bases). The CDR3 loop spans 14 amino acids. The germline gives CDR1 SGHTA, CDR2 FQGNSA. Trimming took off 4 bases at V and 4 bases at J, with 13 bases between the two ends. The CDR3 reads CASSSARDIYGYTF. The CDR3 DNA sequence: TGTGCCAGCAGCTCAGCAAGGGACATCTATGGCTACACCTTC.

The J gene is TRBJ2-7, the V gene TRBV11-2; TRBD2 matches at 13 bases. The germline V gene has CDR1 SGHAT and CDR2 FQNNGV. The J segment lost 2 bases and the V segment lost 6 bases, leaving 7 bases of the junction unmatched. The CDR3 is 16 residues long. CDR3 nucleotides: TGTGCCAGCAGACCGGGGACTAGCGGGAAAACCTACGAGCAGTACTTC. Protein: CASRPGTSGKTYEQYF.

The chain has TRBV28 and TRBJ2-1; 7 positions match TRBD1. The CDR3 is 15 residues long. V lost 6 bases and J lost 5; bases outside the gene matches: 10. CDR1 and CDR2 (germline): MDHEN, SYDVKM. In DNA, the CDR3 is TGTGCCAGCAGCATCGGTGGGACAGCCCACAATGAGCAGTTCTTC. This gives the protein CASSIGGTAHNEQFF.